The source of this T cell receptor beta chain is a study of T cells in Graves' hyperthyroidism and ophthalmopathy. Ten or more counts support this clonotype. The germline V gene encodes CDR1 GTSNPN and CDR2 SVGIG (reference sequence). The CDR3 length is 17 residues. The V end lost 0 bases, the J end lost 4 bases, and 21 bases lay between the germline ends. The source material, RNA transcripts, was used to amplify TCR beta CDR3 regions. HTBI primers drove first-round RT-PCR of the TCR CDR3. TCRdb reprocessed the multiplex PCR reads via MiXCR and lists one record per CDR3 protein. The repertoire holds 460,000 or so distinct CDR3 sequences, approximately 15% seen once, with over 15% in the top ten.

What was sequenced was blood. The origin of this receptor is a woman under 30 with Graves' hyperthyroidism. The chain is built from TRBV30 and TRBJ2-5; no definite D call. CDR3 region: CAWSVWQKATRRETQYF. In DNA, the CDR3 is TGTGCCTGGAGTGTGTGGCAAAAAGCTACCAGGAGAGAGACCCAGTACTTC.